A single sample is the source of the 5 T cell receptor beta chains below, sequenced in a study of identical twins. In TCRdb, the 5' RACE reads were re-called with MiXCR into one record per CDR3 protein. The repertoire has approximately 620,000 distinct CDR3 sequences, over 8.5% of them found once; the top ten carry 0.98%. This sample also belongs to another study, concerning yellow fever vaccine responses in identical twins.

Sequencing was carried out using PBMCs. The receptors stem from a woman between 18 and 29 years old in good health.

In regard to this clonotype: Given a much more abundant clone one base away, this may be a read error. The chain carries TRBV7-9 and TRBJ2-3, with 8 positions matching TRBD1. The CDR3 runs to 16 residues. Germline V CDR1 and CDR2: SEHNR, FQNEAQ (reference sequence). The CDR3 loop reads CGSSLAGTGTTDTQYF. The CDR3 DNA sequence: TGTGGCAGCAGCTTGGCCGGGACAGGTACCACAGATACGCAGTATTTT.

V is TRBV20-1 and J is TRBJ2-7, with 9 nucleotides matching TRBD2. The V gene's germline CDR1 is DFQATT and CDR2 SNEGSKA (reference sequence). The CDR3 is 14 residues long. Losses at the gene ends were 0 bases for V and 7 bases for J; bases not matched to a gene: 7. CDR3 region: CSAREGGGAVEQYF. As DNA, the CDR3 is TGCAGTGCTAGAGAAGGCGGGGGGGCCGTTGAGCAGTACTTC.

The V and J genes are TRBV7-2 and TRBJ2-5; D may match TRBD1 or TRBD2 (5 bases each). This CDR3 has 14 amino acids. The germline V gene encodes CDR1 SGHTA and CDR2 FQGNSA. V was clipped by 5 bases and J by 1 base, with 11 bases between them. CDR3 sequence (DNA): TGTGCCAGCAGCAAACCGGGACCCCAAGAGACCCAGTACTTC. Translated: CASSKPGPQETQYF.

This clonotype has ten or more counts. The J gene is TRBJ2-5, the V gene TRBV10-3; 7 bases map to TRBD1. Unmatched junction bases numbered 5, after V lost 5 bases and J lost 2 bases. Germline V gene lookup returns CDR1 ENHRY and CDR2 SYGVKD. The length of the CDR3 is 14 residues. CDR3 coding DNA: TGTGCCATCAGTCCGGGACAGAATCAAGAGACCCAGTACTTC. It translates to CAISPGQNQETQYF.

The chain uses TRBV29-1 and TRBJ2-1, with 7 positions matching TRBD1. This CDR3 is built from 14 residues. The junction had 6 bases not matched to a gene; V was cut back by 7 bases and J by 0 bases. Germline values: CDR1 SQVTM, CDR2 ANQGSEA. The CDR3 loop reads CSGGRGSSYNEQFF. The CDR3 DNA reads TGCAGCGGGGGCAGGGGGAGCTCCTACAATGAGCAGTTCTTC.